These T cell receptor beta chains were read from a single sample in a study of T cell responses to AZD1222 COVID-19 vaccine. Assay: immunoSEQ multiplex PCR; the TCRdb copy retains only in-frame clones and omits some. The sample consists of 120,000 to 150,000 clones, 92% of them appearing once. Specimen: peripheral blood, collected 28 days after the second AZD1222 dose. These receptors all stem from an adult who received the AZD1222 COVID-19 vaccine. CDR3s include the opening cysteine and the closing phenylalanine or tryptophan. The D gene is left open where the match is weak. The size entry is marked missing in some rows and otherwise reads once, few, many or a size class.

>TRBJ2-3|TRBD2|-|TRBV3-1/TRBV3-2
CASSQEGASGVTDTQYF
TGTGCCAGCAGCCAAGAAGGGGCTAGCGGGGTAACAGATACGCAGTATTTT
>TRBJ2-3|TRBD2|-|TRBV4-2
CASSRGTSGNSDTQYF
TGTGCCAGCAGCCGGGGGACTAGCGGGAATTCAGATACGCAGTATTTT
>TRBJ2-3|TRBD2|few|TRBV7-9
CASSLVAGEITDTQYF
TGTGCCAGCAGCTTAGTTGCGGGAGAAATAACAGATACGCAGTATTTT
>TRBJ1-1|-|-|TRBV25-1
CATRGGRGTEAFF
TGTGCCACCCGAGGGGGGCGCGGCACTGAAGCTTTCTTT
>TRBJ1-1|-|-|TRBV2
CASSPTVNTEAFF
TGTGCCAGCAGTCCGACCGTAAACACTGAAGCTTTCTTT
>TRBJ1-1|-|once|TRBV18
CASSPDQMRKAFF
TGTGCCAGCTCACCGGACCAAATGAGGAAAGCTTTCTTT
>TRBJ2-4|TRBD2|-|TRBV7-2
CASSYLSGGLGLAKNIQYF
TGTGCCAGCAGCTATTTATCGGGAGGCCTTGGACTAGCCAAAAACATTCAGTACTTC
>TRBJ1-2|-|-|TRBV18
CASSPGTGYTF
TGTGCCAGCTCCCCCGGGACAGGCTACACCTTC
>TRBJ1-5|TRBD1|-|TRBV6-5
CASTQRGQINQPQHF
TGTGCCAGCACTCAGCGGGGACAGATCAATCAGCCCCAGCATTTT
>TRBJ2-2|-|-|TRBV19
CASSRTHRDPTGELFF
TGTGCCAGTAGTAGGACGCACAGGGACCCCACCGGGGAGCTGTTTTTT
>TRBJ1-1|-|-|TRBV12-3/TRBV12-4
CASRDSSGTEAFF
TGTGCCAGCAGGGACAGCTCGGGCACTGAAGCTTTCTTT
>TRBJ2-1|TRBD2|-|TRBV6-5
CASSYSRGSSYNEQFF
TGTGCCAGCAGTTACTCGCGGGGGAGCTCCTACAATGAGCAGTTCTTC
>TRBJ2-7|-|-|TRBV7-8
CASSPSYEQYF
TGTGCCAGCAGCCCTTCCTACGAGCAGTACTTC
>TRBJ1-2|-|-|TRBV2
CATKPPAAEGSGYTF
TGTGCCACCAAGCCCCCGGCGGCCGAAGGCTCTGGCTACACCTTC
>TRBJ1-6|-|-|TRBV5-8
CASRRQDNSPLHF
TGTGCCAGCAGGCGACAGGATAATTCACCCCTCCACTTT
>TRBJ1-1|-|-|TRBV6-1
CASSEVPNTEAFF
TGTGCCAGCAGTGAAGTCCCGAACACTGAAGCTTTCTTT
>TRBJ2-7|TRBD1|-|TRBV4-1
CASSLRTGDSYEQYF
TGCGCCAGCAGCCTGAGGACAGGGGATTCCTACGAGCAGTACTTC
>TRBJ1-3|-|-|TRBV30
CAWNGGSGNTIYF
TGTGCCTGGAATGGGGGATCAGGAAACACCATATATTTT
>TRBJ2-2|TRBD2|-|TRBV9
CASSVDLAGRTGELFF
TGTGCCAGCAGCGTAGATCTAGCGGGCCGCACCGGGGAGCTGTTTTTT
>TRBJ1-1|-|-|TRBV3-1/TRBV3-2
CASKGFTEAFF
TGTGCCAGCAAGGGGTTCACTGAAGCTTTCTTT
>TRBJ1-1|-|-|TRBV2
CASSDDVNTEAFF
TGTGCCAGCAGTGACGACGTTAACACTGAAGCTTTCTTT
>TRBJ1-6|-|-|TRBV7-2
CASSTRQNSPLHF
TGTGCCAGCAGCACAAGACAGAATTCACCCCTCCACTTT
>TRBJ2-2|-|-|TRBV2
CASSRRELGGELFF
TGTGCCAGCAGTCGAAGGGAGTTAGGCGGGGAGCTGTTTTTT
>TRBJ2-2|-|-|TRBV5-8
CASSFSFAEGELFF
TGTGCCAGCAGCTTCAGCTTCGCCGAAGGGGAGCTGTTTTTT
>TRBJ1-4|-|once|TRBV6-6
CATLRGFMDGEKLFF
TGTGCCACTCTTAGGGGGTTCATGGACGGTGAAAAACTGTTTTTT
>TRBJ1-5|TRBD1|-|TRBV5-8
CASSNGQGAWNQPQHF
TGTGCCAGCAGTAACGGACAGGGGGCTTGGAATCAGCCCCAGCATTTT
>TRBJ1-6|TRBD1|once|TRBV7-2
CASSLGTGVASPLHF
TGTGCCAGCAGCTTAGGTACAGGGGTGGCGTCACCCCTCCACTTT
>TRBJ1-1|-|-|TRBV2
CASSEVWDGEAFF
TGTGCCAGCAGTGAAGTTTGGGACGGTGAAGCTTTCTTT
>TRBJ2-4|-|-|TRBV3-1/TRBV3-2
CASSQGPKNIQYF
TGTGCCAGCAGCCAGGGTCCCAAAAACATTCAGTACTTC
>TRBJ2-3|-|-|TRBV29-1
CSVEGSLRVDTQYF
TGCAGCGTTGAAGGGTCACTACGCGTCGATACGCAGTATTTT
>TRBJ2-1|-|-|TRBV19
CASTLGGGSYNEQFF
TGTGCCAGTACCCTAGGGGGGGGATCCTACAATGAGCAGTTCTTC
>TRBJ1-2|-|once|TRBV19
CASSIESWAGTYYGYTF
TGTGCCAGTAGTATAGAGAGTTGGGCAGGGACTTACTATGGCTACACCTTC
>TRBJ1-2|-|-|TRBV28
CASSRLDHYGYTF
TGTGCCAGCAGTCGCTTGGATCACTATGGCTACACCTTC
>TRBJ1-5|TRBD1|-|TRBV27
CASGQVNQPQHF
TGTGCCAGCGGACAGGTCAATCAGCCCCAGCATTTT
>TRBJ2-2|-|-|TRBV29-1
CSVLRAAPNTGELFF
TGCAGCGTTCTTAGGGCCGCTCCGAACACCGGGGAGCTGTTTTTT
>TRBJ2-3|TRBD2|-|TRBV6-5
CASAGGRTDTQYF
TGTGCTTCCGCGGGGGGGCGCACAGATACGCAGTATTTT
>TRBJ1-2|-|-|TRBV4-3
CASSQDWTTGSNYGYTF
TGCGCCAGCAGCCAAGATTGGACAACGGGCTCTAACTATGGCTACACCTTC
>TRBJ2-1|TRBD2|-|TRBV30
CAWSRGGWINEQFF
TGTGCCTGGAGTAGGGGAGGGTGGATCAATGAGCAGTTCTTC
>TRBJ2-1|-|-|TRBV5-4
CASSSGLSPNEQFF
TGTGCCAGCAGCTCGGGACTTAGCCCCAATGAGCAGTTCTTC
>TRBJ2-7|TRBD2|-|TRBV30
CAWIQSGDEQYF
TGTGCCTGGATACAGAGCGGGGATGAGCAGTACTTC
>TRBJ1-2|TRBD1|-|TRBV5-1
CASSWGQGAGGYTF
TGCGCCAGCAGCTGGGGACAGGGGGCCGGTGGCTACACCTTC
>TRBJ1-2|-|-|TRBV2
CASKQGPTNYGYTF
TGTGCCAGTAAACAGGGTCCAACTAACTATGGCTACACCTTC
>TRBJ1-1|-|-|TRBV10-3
CAISEMGGNTEAFF
TGTGCCATCAGTGAGATGGGAGGGAACACTGAAGCTTTCTTT
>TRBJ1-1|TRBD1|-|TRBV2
CASSELGQGNTEAFF
TGTGCCAGCAGTGAATTGGGACAGGGGAACACTGAAGCTTTCTTT
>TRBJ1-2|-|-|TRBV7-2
CASSTRQAYGYTF
TGTGCCAGCAGCACTCGACAGGCCTATGGCTACACCTTC
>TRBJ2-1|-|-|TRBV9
CASSVEFNEQFF
TGTGCCAGCAGCGTAGAGTTCAATGAGCAGTTCTTC
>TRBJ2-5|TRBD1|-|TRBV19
CASSSLDRDQETQYF
TGTGCCAGTAGCAGCCTGGACAGGGACCAAGAGACCCAGTACTTC
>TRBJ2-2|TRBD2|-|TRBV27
CASTGTSGRARGELFF
TGTGCCAGCACCGGGACTAGCGGGAGGGCCAGGGGGGAGCTGTTTTTT
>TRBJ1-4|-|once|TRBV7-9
CASSLGNHRVLYEKLFF
TGTGCCAGCAGCTTAGGGAACCACAGGGTGTTATACGAAAAACTGTTTTTT
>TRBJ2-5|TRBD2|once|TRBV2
CASSEAARLAGAGKTQYF
TGTGCCAGCAGTGAAGCAGCCCGACTAGCGGGAGCAGGAAAGACCCAGTACTTC
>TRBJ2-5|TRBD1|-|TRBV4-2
CASSQRQGTSETQYF
TGTGCCAGCAGCCAAAGACAGGGGACCTCGGAGACCCAGTACTTC
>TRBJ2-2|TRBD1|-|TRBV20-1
CSASYRGRNTGELFF
TGCAGTGCTAGTTACAGGGGGAGGAACACCGGGGAGCTGTTTTTT
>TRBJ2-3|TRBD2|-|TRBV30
CAWSEGGSLPDTQYF
TGTGCCTGGAGTGAGGGCGGGAGCCTGCCAGATACGCAGTATTTT
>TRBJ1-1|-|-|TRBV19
CASSITGTPNTEAFF
TGTGCCAGTAGTATTACGGGGACACCGAACACTGAAGCTTTCTTT
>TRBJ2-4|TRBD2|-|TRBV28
CASSLLSAGGPNNIQYF
TGTGCCAGCAGTTTATTATCAGCGGGGGGGCCGAACAACATTCAGTACTTC
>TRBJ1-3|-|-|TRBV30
CAWSLDKRSGNTIYF
TGTGCCTGGAGTCTGGACAAACGCTCTGGAAACACCATATATTTT
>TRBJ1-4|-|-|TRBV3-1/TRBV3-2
CASSQAGDSNEKLFF
TGTGCCAGCAGCCAGGCCGGGGACTCTAATGAAAAACTGTTTTTT
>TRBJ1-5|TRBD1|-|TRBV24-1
CATSDQGGGNQPQHF
TGTGCCACCAGTGATCAGGGGGGGGGCAATCAGCCCCAGCATTTT
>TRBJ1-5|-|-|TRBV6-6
CASNPQGSGNQPQHF
TGTGCCAGCAATCCCCAGGGTAGCGGCAATCAGCCCCAGCATTTT